This T cell receptor beta chain was sequenced during a study of OX40 agonist ivuxolimab in advanced cancers. Looking at the study overall: Patients received the agonistic anti-OX40 (CD134) antibody ivuxolimab. Patients receiving dose escalation had hepatocellular carcinoma, melanoma, renal cell or head and neck cancer.

The CDR3 length is 15 residues. J lost 4 bases, V lost 7 bases, and 7 bases had no gene match. CDR1 and CDR2 (germline): MNHEY, SMNVEV (reference sequence). The repertoire was sequenced with immunoSEQ multiplex PCR; TCRdb's copy has only in-frame clones and lacks some. The data show about 84,000 clones, 80% to 90% seen once. Autoimmune disease history or systemic immunosuppression led to patients being barred. The source is an adult with an advanced solid tumor such as melanoma, head and neck, liver or kidney cancer. The sample in question was CD4+ or CD8+ T cells sorted from blood, obtained in a trial of the OX40 agonist ivuxolimab. The chain carries TRBV27 and TRBJ2-7; 13 bases agree with TRBD2. The CDR3 DNA reads TGTGCCAGCATCGGATGGACTAGCGGGAGTTACGAGCAGTACTTC. Residues: CASIGWTSGSYEQYF.